This T cell receptor beta chain came from a study of regulatory T cells in long-lasting Graves disease. Time point given: newly diagnosed GD, antithyroid drugs for less than 3 months. Extracted PBMC RNA gave rise to the TCR library. The V end lost 5 bases, the J end lost 8 bases, and 10 bases lay between the germline ends. The CDR3 runs to 11 residues. Germline V lookup: CDR1 DFQATT, CDR2 SNEGSKA (reference sequence). With iRepertoire HTBI primers and Arm-PCR of CDR3 regions, TCR beta libraries were built. In TCRdb, the multiplex PCR reads were re-called with MiXCR into one record per CDR3 protein. Of about 220,000 distinct CDR3 sequences listed, roughly 19% were seen once; the top ten hold about 12%. The sample also formed part of further work on T cells in Graves' hyperthyroidism and ophthalmopathy.

The clonotype was recovered from a woman between 25 and 40 years old with Graves disease. The specimen comprised peripheral blood mononuclear cells (PBMCs), sampled at new diagnosis, from a patient treated with antithyroid drugs. V and J are TRBV20-1 and TRBJ2-1; D is ambiguous. Here the CDR3 reads CSARGVYEQFF. As DNA, the CDR3 is TGCAGTGCTCGAGGCGTTTATGAGCAGTTCTTC.